The subject of this entry is one T cell receptor (beta chain). The antigen is unknown. This CDR3 comprises 16 residues. After removal of 0 bases from V and 5 bases from J, the junction contained 5 bases not matched to a gene. Germline CDR1 and CDR2: MRHNA and SNTAGT. The assay was immunoSEQ multiplex PCR, and TCRdb's table has in-frame clones only and misses some. The sample has millions of clones, just over 90% seen once. This sample was included in a study of shared clonotypes between healthy human individuals. Background on the study: Each donor had three CD4 naive, three CD4 memory, two CD8 naive and one CD8 memory plate. Study findings and constraints: In several donors, 4.5% to 5.5% of naive CD4 clonotypes appeared in common. Naive subsets tended to show greater estimated richness than memory subsets.

Naive CD8 cells were CD45RO-negative, positively selected for CCR7, excluding terminally differentiated effector memory CD45RA+ cells. Each sample came from a Caucasian adult donor living in Nashville, Tennessee. V gene TRBV6-4 combines with J gene TRBJ2-2, with 8 bases identical to TRBD1. Source material: naive CD8+ T cells from PBMCs. The TCR sequence derives from a young man in good health. Some clones in this sample may be carry-over from other donors' samples. For the CDR3, the DNA is TGTGCCAGCAGTGACTCTACAGGGGGAATGACCGGGGAGCTGTTTTTT. Its protein is CASSDSTGGMTGELFF.